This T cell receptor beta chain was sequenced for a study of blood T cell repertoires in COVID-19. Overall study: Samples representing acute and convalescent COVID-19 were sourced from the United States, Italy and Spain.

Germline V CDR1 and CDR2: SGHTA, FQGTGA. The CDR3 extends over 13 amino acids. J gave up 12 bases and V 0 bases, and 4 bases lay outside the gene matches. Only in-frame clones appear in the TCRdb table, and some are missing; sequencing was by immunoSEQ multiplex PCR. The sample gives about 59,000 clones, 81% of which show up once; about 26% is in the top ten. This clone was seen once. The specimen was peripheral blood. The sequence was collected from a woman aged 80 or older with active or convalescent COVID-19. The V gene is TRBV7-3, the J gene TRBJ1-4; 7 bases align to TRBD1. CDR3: CASSLTSGQELFF. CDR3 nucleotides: TGTGCCAGCAGCTTAACCTCCGGACAGGAACTGTTTTTT.